Detailed here is one T cell receptor beta chain. These data are taken from a study of sequential checkpoint blockade in melanoma. Background on the study: Each arm's sequence ended with maintenance nivolumab.

Treatment defined: randomized to nivolumab then ipilimumab (arm A) or the reverse (arm B). None of the patients previously received DNA-damaging chemotherapy. Live CD3+CD8+ CD19− CD56− cells were sorted from PBMCs. CDR1 is GTSNPN and CDR2 is SVGIG in the germline V gene (reference sequence). The ends were cut back, 0 bases at V and 5 bases at J, with 11 bases in the middle. The length of the CDR3 is 14 residues. Produced via immunoSEQ multiplex PCR; TCRdb's table is partial and in-frame only. The data contain under 45,000 clones, roughly 81% of them singletons. This TCR derives from a human donor with melanoma. V gene TRBV30 combines with J gene TRBJ1-3; D is possibly TRBD1 (6 bases). The sample was CD8+ T cells sorted from blood (inferred from file names), taken from a patient given nivolumab and ipilimumab in sequence. CDR3: CAWSVRQVRNTIYF. The CDR3 DNA reads as TGTGCCTGGAGTGTACGACAGGTAAGAAACACCATATATTTT.